Below, 17 T cell receptor beta chains from the same sample are listed, as sequenced in a study. TCRdb independently ran MiXCR on the RT-PCR reads; one entry per CDR3 protein. The sample includes about 680,000 distinct CDR3 sequences, over 12% of them seen just once. The sequencing input was memory CD4+ T cells from blood. These TCRs come from a female donor in good health, serving as a healthy control.

V and J are TRBV20-1 and TRBJ2-7; unclear D gene. V was shortened by 3 bases and J by 2 bases, with 2 bases between the two germline ends. The CDR3 totals 10 residues. CDR1 and CDR2 (germline): DFQATT, SNEGSKA (reference sequence). This CDR3 is CSARTYEQYF. CDR3 nucleotide sequence: TGCAGTGCTAGGACCTACGAGCAGTACTTC.

Ten or more counts support this clonotype. The genes are TRBV7-2 and TRBJ2-3; D is ambiguous. CDR3 length: 14 residues. Germline CDR1 is SGHTA and CDR2 is FQGNSA. The V and J ends lost 1 base and 7 bases respectively, with 12 bases between them. The CDR3 protein is CASSLGITTHTQYF. The CDR3 coding sequence is TGTGCCAGCAGCTTAGGGATTACTACGCATACGCAGTATTTT.

The chain employs TRBV10-3 and TRBJ1-1, with 7 positions matching TRBD1. CDR1 ENHRY and CDR2 SYGVKD come from the germline V gene. V lost 3 bases, J lost 1 base, and 5 bases stayed unmatched. The CDR3 totals 15 residues. The CDR3 region is CAISDSGQKNTEAFF. CDR3 nucleotide sequence: TGTGCCATCAGTGACTCGGGACAGAAGAACACTGAAGCTTTCTTT.

This rearrangement joins TRBV6-5 to TRBJ1-5; the D is unclear. The ends were cut back, 4 bases at V and 0 bases at J, with 16 bases in the middle. Germline V gives CDR1 MNHEY, CDR2 SVGAGI. There are 17 residues in the CDR3. CDR3: CASSFTGRKGSNQPQHF. The DNA of the CDR3 is TGTGCCAGCAGTTTTACCGGGAGGAAAGGTAGCAATCAGCCCCAGCATTTT.

The sample holds many counts of this clonotype. The chain uses TRBV29-1 and TRBJ2-3; D is perhaps TRBD1 (7 bases). The V gene lost 8 bases and the J gene lost 2 bases, with 14 bases spanning the gap. Germline V lookup: CDR1 SQVTM, CDR2 ANQGSEA. The CDR3 length is 13 residues. The CDR3 is CSSGRGDTDTQYF. In DNA, the CDR3 is TGCAGCTCGGGCAGGGGGGACACAGATACGCAGTATTTT.

The chain couples TRBV5-1 to TRBJ2-7; TRBD1 aligns across 7 bases. CDR3 length: 14 residues. Germline loops: CDR1 SGHRS, CDR2 YFSETQ. V shed 4 bases and J 5 bases; nucleotides not matched to a gene: 9. The DNA of the CDR3 is TGCGCCAGCAGCCCCGGAACTGACAGGGACGAGCAGTACTTC. Its translation: CASSPGTDRDEQYF.

The chain joins TRBV27 to TRBJ1-1; D unresolved. The CDR3 covers 13 residues. V lost 8 bases to trimming and J lost 1 base, with 11 bases between them. Looked up from germline, CDR1 is MNHEY and CDR2 is SMNVEV (reference sequence). The CDR3 region has the DNA TGTGCCAGCTATTCTCCCTGGAACACTGAAGCTTTCTTT. It encodes CASYSPWNTEAFF.

Ten or more counts support this clonotype. J is TRBJ2-7 and V is TRBV7-8; a possible D gene is TRBD2 (7 bases). Germline loops: CDR1 SGHVS, CDR2 FQNEAQ. The CDR3 sequence is 13 residues long. Trimming removed 5 bases at V and 9 bases at J, with 17 bases between. The CDR3 sequence is CASSRGDTLGQYF. In DNA, the CDR3 is TGTGCCAGCAGCCGGGGGGACACATTGGGGCAGTACTTC.

The chain is built from TRBV4-1 and TRBJ2-2, with 7 nucleotides matching TRBD1. CDR3 length: 14 amino acids. The germline gives CDR1 MGHRA, CDR2 YSYEKL. Trimming cost V 0 bases and J 6 bases; bases outside gene matches: 1. The CDR3: CASSQEQGPGELFF. The CDR3, as DNA: TGCGCCAGCAGCCAAGAACAGGGGCCCGGGGAGCTGTTTTTT.

This chain uses TRBV6-1 with TRBJ2-7; TRBD1 matches at 10 bases. The germline CDR1 and CDR2 sequences are MNHNS and SASEGT. The V gene end was trimmed by 0 bases and the J gene end by 10 bases; junction bases not matched to a gene: 3. This CDR3 has 13 residues. This CDR3 reads CASSEAGTGAQYF. CDR3 sequence (DNA): TGTGCCAGCAGTGAAGCGGGGACAGGGGCACAGTACTTC.

V gene TRBV24-1 combines with J gene TRBJ1-5; maybe TRBD1 (5 bases). V lost 4 bases, J lost 6 bases, and 18 bases lay in between. Germline assignment: CDR1 KGHDR and CDR2 SFDVKD. The length of the CDR3 is 16 residues. CDR3 protein: CATSDGGRLGGQPQHF. CDR3 nucleotides: TGTGCCACCAGTGACGGGGGTCGCCTTGGGGGTCAGCCCCAGCATTTT.

This clonotype was observed a few times. V gene TRBV15 combines with J gene TRBJ1-5; D gene uncertain. In germline, CDR1 is LNHNV, CDR2 YYDKDF (reference sequence). V dropped 0 bases and J dropped 0 bases, with 3 bases sitting between them. The CDR3 has 14 residues. In nucleotides, the CDR3 is TGTGCCACCAGCAGAGACTATAGCAATCAGCCCCAGCATTTT. Residues: CATSRDYSNQPQHF. Full variable domain (rest looked up from reference TRBV15 and TRBJ1-5): DAMVIQNPRYQVTQFGKPVTLSCSQTLNHNVMYWYQQKSSQAPKLLFHYYDKDFNNEADTPDNFQSRRPNTSFCFLDIRSPGLGDTAMYLCATSRDYSNQPQHFGDGTRLSIL.

CDR3 DNA sequence: TGCGCCAGCAGCCCGGAGGGGACAGGGGGCACTGAAGCTTTCTTT. Protein: CASSPEGTGGTEAFF. The chain recombines TRBV5-1 with TRBJ1-1; 11 bases are a match to TRBD1. V trimming: 4 bases; J trimming: 4 bases; junction bases outside the gene matches: 6. There are 15 residues in the CDR3. CDR1 is SGHRS, CDR2 YFSETQ, per germline.

The table lists this clonotype with a few counts. This chain connects TRBV15 to TRBJ2-4; no definite D call. CDR3 size: 15 residues. The V end was cut by 0 bases, the J end by 6 bases, with 12 bases between. Germline values: CDR1 LNHNV, CDR2 YYDKDF (reference sequence). The CDR3 sequence is CATSRDVAIGNIQYF. Written as DNA, the CDR3 is TGTGCCACCAGCAGAGACGTGGCAATAGGAAACATTCAGTACTTC.

This clonotype was seen just once. The V and J genes are TRBV9 and TRBJ2-5; 10 nucleotides line up with TRBD1. CDR3 length: 15 residues. Germline V CDR1 and CDR2: SGDLS, YYNGEE. J was trimmed by 3 bases and V by 4 bases; bases with no gene match: 6. CDR3 loop: CASSPMDRGEETQYF. In DNA, the CDR3 is TGTGCCAGCAGCCCAATGGACAGGGGGGAAGAGACCCAGTACTTC.

The rearrangement joins TRBV20-1 to TRBJ1-2; the D gene is possibly TRBD1 (6 bases). This CDR3 is built from 13 residues. V was trimmed by 6 bases and J by 6 bases, leaving 17 bases between them. The germline V gene has CDR1 DFQATT and CDR2 SNEGSKA (reference sequence). The CDR3 loop is CSAGTRPSHGYTF. The CDR3 region has the DNA TGCAGTGCCGGGACAAGACCCTCGCATGGCTACACCTTC.

The chain recombines TRBV7-8 with TRBJ1-1, with D unclear. Deletions cut 5 bases from V and 5 bases from J, with 15 bases between. The CDR3 is made up of 14 amino acids. CDR1 is SGHVS and CDR2 is FQNEAQ in the germline V gene. The CDR3 reads CASSLPAALTEAFF. The CDR3 nucleotides read TGTGCCAGCAGCCTCCCGGCAGCGTTGACTGAAGCTTTCTTT.